The text below deals with one T cell receptor beta chain. The clone's antigen remains unknown. The sample holds no much larger clone one base away, and base qualities are not on file. This sample is drawn from a study of cytomegalovirus exposure and HLA in healthy donors listed by TCRdb under 2017. Turning to the overall study: An earlier analysis of 587 of the donors reported approximately 300 Gb of sequence data and 95 million to 140 million unique TCR beta sequences obtained from around 180 million T cells. In a later analysis, previously published TCR beta repertoires from 666 donors were re-analyzed and high-resolution HLA genotyping was added so that TCR occurrence patterns could be studied. The study used immunosequencing to profile the T cell repertoires of 666 subjects and linked those repertoires to cytomegalovirus serostatus. An early release covering about 600 HLA-typed donors comprised 250 to 350 gigabases of sequencing data and about 90 million unique TCR sequences. The study was designed to test whether signatures of past pathogen exposure could be identified by cataloging public T cell receptors. In an earlier analysis of a few hundred of the donors, high-throughput TCR beta sequencing was used to judge whether each TCR beta V gene segment behaved as functional or pseudogenic. Alongside the repertoire data, information on donor age, sex, ethnicity and CMV serostatus was compiled. Genome-wide SNP genotypes for about 60% of the roughly 670 donors were used in a later genetic analysis, which treated that subset as a discovery cohort. A handful of DR-DQ haplotypes were handled as single units for association and clustering because linkage in the cohort was strong. Of the roughly 420 genotyped donors, more than 75% were placed in the genetic ancestry cluster associated with self-reported Caucasian donors. All discovery cohort repertoires had been generated using a single sequencing platform. Besides the first cohort of 550 to 750 subjects, a separate validation cohort made up of roughly 120 different subjects was used. Among some 400 genotyped donors of the cohort, an average of roughly 240,000 unique TCR beta nucleotide sequences were sequenced per donor, around 18% of them non-productive. Typing coverage differed by locus: A, B, C, DRB1 and DQB1 were typed in roughly 629-640 donors, DQA1 in about 500, DPA1 in 600 to 610, and DPB1 in roughly 450. To predict cytomegalovirus infection status, the study brought together high-throughput TCR immunosequencing, statistical association of individual TCRs with disease status, and machine learning. HLA typing covered class I and class II loci at four-digit resolution. In the later analysis, no new phenotypic data were used to find candidate immune exposures; instead, reliance was placed on TCR beta sequences and their occurrence across donors.

V is cut back by 0 bases and J by 2 bases, with 1 base in the junction unmatched. For CDR1 and CDR2, the germline V gene lists KGHSH and LQKENI. From the cysteine up to the phenylalanine, the CDR3 has a length of 14 residues. Of the read, only the CDR3 DNA is kept; its 42 bases are in frame from base 1. The method was the immunoSEQ multiplex PCR assay. A mixture of 60 forward primers for TCR Vbeta segments and 13 reverse primers for TCR Jbeta segments was used in the multiplex PCR. Amplification of the CDR3 region of rearranged TCR beta genes was performed with a multiplex PCR assay on genomic DNA. The Illumina HiSeq System was used to sequence the amplified TCR beta libraries as 87-base-pair reads. Concerning the study's data processing: Across the 500 to 850 repertoires, a later analysis counted some 80 million unique TCR beta chains, approximately 10 million of which were shared by at least two donors. Raw reads were error-corrected and collapsed into unique sequences with a nearest-neighbor algorithm that merged closely related sequences to remove PCR and sequencing errors. Alignment of CDR3 sequences to IMGT reference sequences was used to assign V, D and J gene segments. For a sequence to be retained, a match of at least six nucleotides to both a V gene segment and a J gene segment was required. A rearrangement counted as productive if the CDR3 had no stop codons and remained in frame with V and J, and every other rearrangement counted as non-productive. CDR3 was defined by IMGT convention, running from the second conserved V-encoded cysteine to the conserved J-encoded phenylalanine. In an earlier analysis of around 540 of the donors, sequences lacking an unambiguous match to a single V gene segment were excluded. In an earlier analysis of 450 to 750 of the donors, a V segment was called functional when productive rearrangements were above 56.7%, and segregating when the standard deviation between donors exceeded 5%. A statistical classification framework was built for diagnosing cytomegalovirus status from the catalog of TCR beta chain sequences. In a later analysis, TCR nucleotide sequences were compared against IMGT/GENE-DB human TR gene sequences so that V and J genes could be assigned. The TCRdist pipeline was used in a later analysis to assign CDR3 sequences and most-parsimonious VDJ recombination scenarios. In a later analysis, each TCR beta chain was defined by its CDR3 amino acid sequence together with its V-gene family, and reads without a unique V-gene family were excluded. A later analysis removed roughly 590 highly shared, low-generation-probability nucleotide sequences to deal with suspected cross-contamination and a sequencing artifact. In a later analysis, a clonal expansion index was calculated for each public chain from normalized within-repertoire ranks of inferred template counts. In a later analysis, generation probabilities were computed using a VDJ recombination model fitted to out-of-frame rearrangements, and the results were checked against IGoR. A later analysis scored TCR-TCR, TCR-HLA and TCR-CMV co-occurrence with hypergeometric tests, applying a repertoire-size bias correction to TCR pairs. False discovery rates were estimated in a later analysis by permuting HLA or CMV assignments 20 times. In a later analysis, co-occurring TCRs were grouped with DBSCAN, and TCRdist sequence similarity was added when clustering was performed within HLA-allele-positive subsets. Repertoires with fewer than 30,000 or more than 120,000 public chains were left out of co-occurrence clustering, as were five repertoires with anomalous nucleotide sharing. Entries here come from immuneACCESS through TCRdb and include only in-frame sequences with V and J called. Some clones fail to appear in such tables; in the studies checked, an unresolved V gene covers under half of the shortfall, and the cause of the remainder is unknown. The DNA was the basis for D and trimming; V, J and clone size are from that table. In all, the sample holds nearly 110,000 clones, and 71% of those were seen once. The ten largest make up about 2.5% of the sample.

The cohort comprised approximately 700 healthy bone marrow donors. At the time of sampling, every cohort member was nominally healthy, though immune exposures that went unrecorded were likely present. The donor tested CMV seronegative and was one of the 352 seronegative cohort members. A peripheral blood sample was provided by each donor, and peripheral blood mononuclear cells were used for TCR beta sequencing. Genomic DNA extraction from the blood cell samples was performed with the Qiagen DNeasy Blood Extraction Kit. Study-wide conclusions, independent of this receptor: In a later analysis, over 15,000 TCR beta sequences were associated with specific HLA alleles at a false discovery rate of 0.05. In a later analysis, several top co-occurrence clusters were reported to appear linked to parvovirus B19, influenza, CMV and Epstein-Barr virus. Because counts were too low, about 18 rarely observed V segments, including chromosome 9 orphons, were excluded from the earlier analysis of roughly 580 of the donors. Linkage disequilibrium might explain the correlated functional status among segregating V segments, but an unknown experimental factor could not be ruled out. Because HLA typing was unavailable for some donors at each locus, only the typed subset was used in association tests. In both the original and validation cohorts, the classifier was reported to diagnose cytomegalovirus status with high specificity and sensitivity. In a later genetic analysis, fewer N-insertions in productive TCRs were reported among donors in an Asian-associated ancestry cluster than the 666-donor mean. Strong co-occurrence of HLA alleles, especially DR and DQ, made assigning TCR associations to individual alleles difficult. Only TCR beta chains were sequenced in this cohort, and the absence of alpha or paired-chain data limited detectable features. The 87-base-pair reads could not distinguish some IMGT-functional V segments, including TRBV6-2 and TRBV6-3, so those segments were excluded. Most CMV-associated TCR beta chains appeared to be HLA-restricted in a later analysis, and the HLA associations seemed to be driven largely by CMV exposure. Roughly uniform sequencing depth across donors was assumed in presence/absence analyses, although this assumption may not hold. Immune exposure information for the cohort was limited to CMV serostatus. Most TCR sequences were observed very rarely across donors, whereas some public TCRs were present in many individuals. A later genetic analysis associated a missense DCLRE1C variant with V-gene and J-gene trimming of TCR beta chains, and an independent cohort replicated the association. The sequencing pipeline was judged likely to have produced a cluster of highly shared sequence variants as a technical artifact. A few of the identified cytomegalovirus-associated TCR beta chains were confirmed in vitro to be specific for cytomegalovirus antigens. In the study, some 160 TCR beta chains were listed as associated with cytomegalovirus. A later analysis found that TCR association rates varied across HLA loci, with DRB1 alleles showing the most associated TCRs and HLA-C alleles the fewest. A further reported finding was that TCR beta sequences accurately predicted the HLA-A and HLA-B alleles for most subjects in the first cohort. In an earlier analysis of roughly 560 of the donors, most TCR beta V segments were observed in productive rearrangements about 90% or about 30% of the time, broadly matching IMGT annotations. Compared with equally common non-associated chains, HLA-associated TCR beta chains in a later analysis were more clonally expanded and had lower generation probabilities. According to the authors, the approach could potentially be generalized to other disease states and immunological phenotypes.

The sample comprised PBMCs. The chain is assembled from TRBV18 and TRBJ2-7; 7 central nucleotides agree with TRBD2. The clonotype was recovered from a female donor in good health and CMV-seronegative. The CDR3 region has the sequence CASSPPGGTYEQYF. The sequenced DNA: TGTGCCAGCTCACCACCGGGGGGGACCTACGAGCAGTACTTC.